This TCR beta chain was profiled in a study of cytomegalovirus exposure and HLA in healthy donors. Study findings and constraints: Researchers had no immune exposure information except CMV serostatus available. What TCR beta sequences reportedly achieved was accurate prediction of HLA-A and HLA-B alleles in most subjects. Most sequenced TCRs were rare (though some public TCRs occurred in many donors).

A remark on this clone: What it binds is not known.

CDR3 size: 16 residues. Trimming took 2 bases from V and 6 from J; bases not matched to a gene: 8. Germline-derived CDR1 and CDR2 are MNHEY and SMNVEV (reference sequence). PCR primers comprised 60 Vbeta and 13 Jbeta primers. Repertoires were generated with immunoSEQ multiplex PCR, while TCRdb's copy carries only in-frame clones and drops some. The profile shows approximately 160,000 clones, about three quarters of them singletons. This TCR was recovered from a female donor in good health and CMV-seronegative. This chain links TRBV27 with TRBJ1-1; 11 bases line up with TRBD1. What was sequenced was PBMCs. The CDR3 is CASSLGLGQGVSEAFF. The CDR3, as DNA: TGTGCCAGCAGTTTAGGGTTGGGACAGGGGGTCTCTGAAGCTTTCTTT.